A single sample is the source of the 25 T cell receptor beta chains below, sequenced in a study of T-cell memory formation after mild COVID-19 (TCRdb year 2021). Receptor libraries were prepared by 5' RACE. TCRdb records Illumina NovaSeq 6000 as the sequencer. In TCRdb, the public reads were trimmed at Q25 with fastp and aligned with MiXCR, with productive beta chains retained. Here each entry gathers all rows of one CDR3 protein and keeps the most common genes and DNA. The sample data list approximately 500,000 distinct CDR3 sequences, and around 27% of these were observed just once. Of the sample, approximately 12% is held by the ten largest clones. Sequencing input: PBMCs or a T cell subset sorted from them (not recorded which). The origin of the receptors is an adult woman who had mild COVID-19 (a few samples of this study predate the infection). The sample titles of this study are shuffled in the database, so cell type and time point are left out; the donor was told from shared clones.

This clonotype has more than one count but fewer than ten. The chain uses TRBV25-1 and TRBJ2-1; 12 positions match TRBD2. After removal of 3 bases from V and 7 bases from J, the junction contained 13 bases not matched to a gene. CDR3 length: 18 amino acids. Looked up from germline, CDR1 is MGHDK and CDR2 is SYGVNS. The CDR3 nucleotides are TGTGCCAGCAGTGAGCTTTTGTGGGCTAGCGGGAGGGGAAATGAGCAGTTCTTC. Its protein is CASSELLWASGRGNEQFF.

This chain connects TRBV7-2 to TRBJ2-7; D not certain. The germline V gene has CDR1 SGHTA and CDR2 FQGNSA. This CDR3 is 15 amino acids long. The V end was cut by 1 base, the J end by 6 bases, with 16 bases between. The CDR3, as DNA: TGTGCCAGCAGCTTAGGCGAAATAAGAGGCGGCGAGCAGTACTTC. Translating it yields CASSLGEIRGGEQYF. Combining the CDR3 with reference TRBV7-2 and TRBJ2-7 gives the whole variable domain GAGVSQSPSNKVTEKGKDVELRCDPISGHTALYWYRQSLGQGLEFLIYFQGNSAPDKSGLPSDRFSAERTGGSVSTLTIQRTQQEDSAVYLCASSLGEIRGGEQYFGPGTRLTVT.

This clonotype was observed a few times. The chain joins TRBV7-3 to TRBJ2-3; the match to TRBD2 covers 12 bases. Germline CDR1 is SGHTA and CDR2 is FQGTGA. CDR3 length: 15 amino acids. The J segment lost 6 bases and the V segment lost 5 bases, leaving 6 bases of the junction unmatched. The CDR3 protein is CASSTGTSGSDTQYF. CDR3 sequence (DNA): TGTGCCAGCAGCACCGGGACTAGCGGGTCCGATACGCAGTATTTT.

This clonotype was seen just once. The V gene is TRBV7-3, the J gene TRBJ2-3; tentatively, D is TRBD2 (6 bases). Trimming removed 1 base at V and 1 base at J, with 12 bases between. Germline V CDR1 and CDR2: SGHTA, FQGTGA. This CDR3 contains 16 residues. CDR3: CASSLSLLARTDTQYF. In DNA, the CDR3 is TGTGCCAGCAGCTTAAGCCTACTAGCTCGCACAGATACGCAGTATTTT. Full variable domain (outside the CDR3, taken from reference TRBV7-3 and TRBJ2-3): GAGVSQTPSNKVTEKGKYVELRCDPISGHTALYWYRQSLGQGPEFLIYFQGTGAADDSGLPNDRFFAVRPEGSVSTLKIQRTERGDSAVYLCASSLSLLARTDTQYFGPGTRLTVL.

This clonotype was seen a few times. The rearrangement links TRBV7-6 to TRBJ2-2, with TRBD1 as a possible D gene (5 bases). There are 16 residues in the CDR3. The V end was cut by 4 bases, the J end by 1 base, with 13 bases between. CDR1 is SGHVS and CDR2 is FNYEAQ in the germline V gene. This CDR3 reads CASSSLKGVNTGELFF. The CDR3 DNA reads as TGTGCCAGCAGCTCGCTAAAAGGGGTGAACACCGGGGAGCTGTTTTTT.

This clonotype was observed a handful of times. V and J are TRBV27 and TRBJ2-1; tentatively, D is TRBD2 (6 bases). Germline CDR1 is MNHEY and CDR2 is SMNVEV (reference sequence). This CDR3 spans 15 amino acids. V lost 5 bases and J lost 0, with 11 bases in between. The CDR3 bases are TGTGCCAGCAGTCGGGACTTTAGCTCCTACAATGAGCAGTTCTTC. Protein: CASSRDFSSYNEQFF.

The chain carries TRBV2 and TRBJ1-5, with D unresolved. Germline values: CDR1 SNHLY, CDR2 FYNNEI. The CDR3 is 15 amino acids. V lost 0 bases, J lost 1 base, and 7 bases lay in between. CDR3 nucleotides: TGTGCCAGCAGTGAAGCTGCTGGGAGCAATCAGCCCCAGCATTTT. It yields the protein CASSEAAGSNQPQHF.

The rearrangement links TRBV12-3 or TRBV12-4 to TRBJ2-1, with 8 bases identical to TRBD2. The V gene end was trimmed by 5 bases and the J gene end by 8 bases; junction bases not matched to a gene: 8. This CDR3 has 14 amino acids. The CDR3 DNA sequence: TGTGCCAGCAGTCACGGGACTAGAGGGGATGAGCAGTTCTTC. Translating gives CASSHGTRGDEQFF.

The chain uses TRBV19 and TRBJ2-7; D possibly corresponds to TRBD1 (6 bases). The V gene lost 4 bases and the J gene lost 4 bases, with 11 bases spanning the gap. The CDR3 runs 13 residues. CDR1 is LNHDA and CDR2 is SQIVND in the germline V gene (reference sequence). CDR3 loop: CASSNERGYEQYF. The DNA for the CDR3 is TGTGCCAGTAGTAATGAGAGGGGGTACGAGCAGTACTTC.

This clonotype came up a few times. The chain links TRBV7-2 to TRBJ1-2, with a tentative D call TRBD1 (5 bases). The germline V gene encodes CDR1 SGHTA and CDR2 FQGNSA. V gave up 3 bases and J gave up 2 bases, with 13 bases separating them. The CDR3 extends over 15 amino acids. The CDR3 reads CASSLGQVGNYGYTF. CDR3 DNA: TGTGCCAGCAGCTTGGGGCAGGTCGGGAACTATGGCTACACCTTC. Together with reference TRBV7-2 and TRBJ1-2, the CDR3 gives the full variable domain: GAGVSQSPSNKVTEKGKDVELRCDPISGHTALYWYRQSLGQGLEFLIYFQGNSAPDKSGLPSDRFSAERTGGSVSTLTIQRTQQEDSAVYLCASSLGQVGNYGYTFGSGTRLTVV.

V usage is TRBV25-1 and J usage is TRBJ2-6; TRBD1 agrees at 8 bases. With V trimmed by 4 bases and J by 4 bases, 9 bases remained unmatched. The CDR3 has 17 residues. Germline lookup yields CDR1 MGHDK and CDR2 SYGVNS. The CDR3 region is CASSGPTTGAGANVLTF. CDR3 nucleotide sequence: TGTGCCAGCAGTGGACCAACGACAGGGGCCGGGGCCAACGTCCTGACTTTC.

This clonotype was seen more than once but under ten times. The genes are TRBV6-6 and TRBJ1-2, with no clear D. Germline assignment: CDR1 MNHNY and CDR2 SVGAGI (reference sequence). CDR3 length: 13 residues. V was pared by 2 bases and J by 4 bases, with 8 bases between. CDR3 DNA: TGTGCCAGCAGTTACCTCCAGACCTATGGCTACACCTTC. Translation gives CASSYLQTYGYTF.

The rearrangement joins TRBV29-1 to TRBJ1-2; 7 bases align to TRBD1. The CDR3 runs to 12 residues. V dropped 7 bases and J dropped 2; count of bases not matched to a gene: 4. The germline gives CDR1 SQVTM, CDR2 ANQGSEA. CDR3 loop: CSGLQGNYGYTF. The CDR3, as DNA: TGCAGCGGACTACAGGGGAACTATGGCTACACCTTC.

This clonotype showed up just a few times. The chain carries TRBV7-3 and TRBJ2-1; TRBD2 aligns across 13 bases. The junction had 8 bases not matched to a gene; V was cut back by 4 bases and J by 5 bases. This CDR3 region has 17 residues. Germline V gives CDR1 SGHTA, CDR2 FQGTGA. The CDR3 protein is CASSYGLAGAEDNEQFF. The DNA of the CDR3 is TGTGCCAGCAGCTATGGACTAGCGGGGGCGGAAGACAATGAGCAGTTCTTC.

This chain joins TRBV7-6 and TRBJ2-7, with 7 nucleotides matching TRBD2. This CDR3 has 19 amino acids. Germline CDR1 SGHVS, CDR2 FNYEAQ. Trimming at V came to 2 bases and at J to 2 bases, leaving 18 bases not matched to a gene. CDR3 sequence (DNA): TGTGCCAGCAGCTTATCGGGAGCGAGAAGCGGGACCGCCCCCTACGAGCAGTACTTC. Residues: CASSLSGARSGTAPYEQYF.

The J gene is TRBJ1-2, the V gene TRBV5-8, with 7 bases matching TRBD1. The CDR3 extends over 16 amino acids. Germline V gives CDR1 SGHTS, CDR2 YDEGEE. Trimming cost V 6 bases and J 3 bases; bases outside gene matches: 14. CDR3 residues: CASTAPGTADYYGYTF. For the CDR3, the DNA is TGTGCCAGCACCGCTCCAGGGACAGCCGATTACTATGGCTACACCTTC.

This clonotype was observed a few times. The chain has TRBV6-2 or TRBV6-3 and TRBJ2-6, with TRBD1 matching over 7 bases. Losses at the gene ends were 10 bases for V and 5 bases for J; bases not matched to a gene: 2. The CDR3 length is 12 residues. The germline CDR1 and CDR2 sequences are MNHEY and SVGEGT. The CDR3 here is CATRGWANVLTF. The CDR3 nucleotides are TGTGCCACCAGGGGGTGGGCCAACGTCCTGACTTTC.

This clonotype was counted between two and nine times. This chain links TRBV5-1 with TRBJ2-5; tentatively, D is TRBD1 (5 bases). The CDR3 loop spans 13 amino acids. Trimming took off 4 bases at V and 4 bases at J, with 11 bases between the two ends. Germline V CDR1 and CDR2: SGHRS, YFSETQ. The CDR3 DNA reads as TGCGCCAGCAGCGACCAGGGTTCAGAGACCCAGTACTTC. Its translation is CASSDQGSETQYF.

This clonotype was detected only a few times. The V call is TRBV29-1, the J call TRBJ2-7; no firm D call. V lost 7 bases and J lost 0, with 22 bases in between. CDR1 and CDR2 (germline): SQVTM, ANQGSEA. The CDR3 spans 16 residues. The CDR3 nucleotides read TGCAGCGCTCTTTTATTAAAGTTTGGGCACTCCTACGAGCAGTACTTC. Translated, it gives CSALLLKFGHSYEQYF.

The table lists this clonotype with a few counts. The chain carries TRBV5-1 and TRBJ2-1, with TRBD1 identical over 11 bases. CDR1 SGHRS and CDR2 YFSETQ come from the germline V gene. The CDR3 has 15 amino acids. The J segment lost 6 bases and the V segment lost 4 bases, leaving 6 bases of the junction unmatched. The CDR3 bases are TGCGCCAGCAGCCGGGGACAGGGGGTCGTCAATGAGCAGTTCTTC. This codes for CASSRGQGVVNEQFF.

This clonotype was observed at least ten times. The J gene is TRBJ2-7, the V gene TRBV29-1; D perhaps matches TRBD1 (6 bases). The germline V gene encodes CDR1 SQVTM and CDR2 ANQGSEA. With 2 bases removed from V and 0 bases from J, the gap between germline ends came to 8 bases. The CDR3 covers 13 residues. The CDR3 DNA is TGCAGCGTTGAAAAGGACAGCTCCTACGAGCAGTACTTC. Amino acids: CSVEKDSSYEQYF.

The sample holds a few counts of this clonotype. The chain uses TRBV5-6 and TRBJ2-7; perhaps TRBD2 as D (7 bases). The V gene's germline CDR1 is SGHDT and CDR2 YYEEEE. This CDR3 is built from 14 residues. Deletions cut 4 bases from V and 4 bases from J, with 15 bases between. The CDR3 region is CASSTPGGLYEQYF. CDR3 sequence (DNA): TGTGCCAGCAGCACCCCCGGGGGGCTTTACGAGCAGTACTTC. Combining the CDR3 with reference TRBV5-6 and TRBJ2-7 gives the whole variable domain DAGVTQSPTHLIKTRGQQVTLRCSPKSGHDTVSWYQQALGQGPQFIFQYYEEEERQRGNFPDRFSGHQFPNYSSELNVNALLLGDSALYLCASSTPGGLYEQYFGPGTRLTVT.

A few counts support this clonotype. V gene TRBV5-1 combines with J gene TRBJ1-1; 7 bases match TRBD1. The CDR3 has 15 amino acids. Germline CDR1 is SGHRS and CDR2 is YFSETQ. V lost 0 bases and J lost 3; bases outside the gene matches: 5. The CDR3 reads CASSLDRGGDTEAFF. The CDR3, as DNA: TGCGCCAGCAGCTTGGACAGGGGAGGGGACACTGAAGCTTTCTTT.

The table lists this clonotype with a few counts. This sequence joins TRBV27 and TRBJ2-4; TRBD2 matches 13 bases. In germline, CDR1 is MNHEY, CDR2 SMNVEV (reference sequence). The CDR3 is 18 residues long. V trimming: 4 bases; J trimming: 6 bases; junction bases outside the gene matches: 12. The CDR3 DNA follows: TGTGCCAGCAGTTGGCGGAGGACTAGCGGGGGCAACGCAAACATTCAGTACTTC. This sequence encodes CASSWRRTSGGNANIQYF.

The chain couples TRBV29-1 to TRBJ1-5; D gene unclear. The germline V and J ends were trimmed by 4 bases and 0 bases, with 7 bases remaining between them. CDR3 length: 13 amino acids. Germline CDR1 is SQVTM and CDR2 is ANQGSEA. This CDR3 reads CSVAGHSNQPQHF. In nucleotides, the CDR3 is TGCAGCGTTGCTGGTCATAGCAATCAGCCCCAGCATTTT.